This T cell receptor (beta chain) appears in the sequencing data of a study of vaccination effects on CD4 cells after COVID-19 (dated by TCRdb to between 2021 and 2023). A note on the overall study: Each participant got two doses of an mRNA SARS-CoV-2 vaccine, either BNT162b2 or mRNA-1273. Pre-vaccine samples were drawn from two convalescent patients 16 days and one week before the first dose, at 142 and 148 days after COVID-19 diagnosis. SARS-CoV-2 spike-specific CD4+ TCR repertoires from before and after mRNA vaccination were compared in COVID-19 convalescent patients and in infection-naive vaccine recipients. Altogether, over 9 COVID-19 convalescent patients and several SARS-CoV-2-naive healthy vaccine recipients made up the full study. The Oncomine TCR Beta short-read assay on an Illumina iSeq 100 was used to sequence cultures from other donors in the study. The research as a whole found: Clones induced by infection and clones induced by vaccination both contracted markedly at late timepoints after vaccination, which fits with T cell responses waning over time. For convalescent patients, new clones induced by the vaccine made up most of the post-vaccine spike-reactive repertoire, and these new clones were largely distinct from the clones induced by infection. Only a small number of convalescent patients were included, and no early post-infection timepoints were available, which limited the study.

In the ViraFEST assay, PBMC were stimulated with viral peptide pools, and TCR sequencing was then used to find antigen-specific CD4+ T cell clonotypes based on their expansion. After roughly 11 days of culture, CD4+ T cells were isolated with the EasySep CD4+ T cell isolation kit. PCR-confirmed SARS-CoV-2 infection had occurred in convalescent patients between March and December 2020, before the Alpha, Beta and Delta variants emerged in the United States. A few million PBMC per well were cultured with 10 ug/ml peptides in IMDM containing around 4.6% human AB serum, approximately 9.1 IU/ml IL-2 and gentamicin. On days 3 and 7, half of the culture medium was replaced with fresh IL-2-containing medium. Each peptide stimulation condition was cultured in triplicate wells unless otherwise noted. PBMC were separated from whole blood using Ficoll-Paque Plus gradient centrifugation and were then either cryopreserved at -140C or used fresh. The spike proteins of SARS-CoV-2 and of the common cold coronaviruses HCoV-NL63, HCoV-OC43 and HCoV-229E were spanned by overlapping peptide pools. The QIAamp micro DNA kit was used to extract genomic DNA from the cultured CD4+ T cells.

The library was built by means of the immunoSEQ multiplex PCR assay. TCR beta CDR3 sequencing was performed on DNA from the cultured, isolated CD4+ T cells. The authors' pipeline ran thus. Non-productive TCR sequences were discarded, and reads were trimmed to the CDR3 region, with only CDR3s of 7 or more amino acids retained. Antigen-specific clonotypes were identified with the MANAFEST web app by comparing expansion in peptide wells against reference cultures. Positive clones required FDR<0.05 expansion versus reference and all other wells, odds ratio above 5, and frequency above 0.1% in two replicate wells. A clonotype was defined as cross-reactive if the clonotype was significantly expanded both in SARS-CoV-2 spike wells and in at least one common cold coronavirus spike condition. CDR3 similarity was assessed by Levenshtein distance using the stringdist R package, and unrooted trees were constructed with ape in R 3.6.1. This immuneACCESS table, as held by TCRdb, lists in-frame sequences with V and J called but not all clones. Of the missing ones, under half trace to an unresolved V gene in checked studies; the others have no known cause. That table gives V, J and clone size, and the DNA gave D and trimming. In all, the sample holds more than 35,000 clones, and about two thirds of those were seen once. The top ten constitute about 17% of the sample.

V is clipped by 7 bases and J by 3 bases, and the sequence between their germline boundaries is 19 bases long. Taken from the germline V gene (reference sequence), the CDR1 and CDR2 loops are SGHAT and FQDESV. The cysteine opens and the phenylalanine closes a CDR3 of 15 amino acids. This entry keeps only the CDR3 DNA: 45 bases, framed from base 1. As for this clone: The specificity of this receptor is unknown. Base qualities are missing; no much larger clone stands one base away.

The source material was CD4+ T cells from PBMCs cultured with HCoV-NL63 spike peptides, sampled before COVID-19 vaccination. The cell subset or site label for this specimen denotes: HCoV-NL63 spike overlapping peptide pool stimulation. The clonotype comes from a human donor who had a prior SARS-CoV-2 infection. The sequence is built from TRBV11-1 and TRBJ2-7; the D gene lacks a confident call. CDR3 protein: CASTSTRGGYYEQYF. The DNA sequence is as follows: TGTGCCAGCACTTCCACTCGAGGTGGCTACTACGAGCAGTACTTC.